This T cell receptor beta chain is from a study of identical twins listed by TCRdb under 2016. For the wider study: The study deep-sequenced TCR alpha and beta repertoires from monozygotic twins, unrelated adults of various ages and cord blood to test whether fetal clonotypes persist. To rule out contamination, replicate twin experiments were performed at different times with different library preparation protocols. On the study overall, not on this receptor specifically: In monozygotic twins, out-of-frame TCR alpha sharing was systematically underestimated by recombination models, although the models agreed with sharing between unrelated individuals. Compared with coincidental sharing between unrelated individuals, out-of-frame TCR alpha sequences shared between twins had an excess of sequences with low generation probability. Because the same donors could not be followed over many years, conclusions were based on cross-sectional statistical analysis. Excess twin sharing in beta out-of-frame sequences was weaker because fewer shared sequences lowered the signal-to-noise ratio. Fewer insertions were carried by abundant cord blood beta clonotypes, a similar but weaker trend appeared in young adult naive repertoires, and no such trend appeared in memory repertoires. Invariant T cells such as MAIT and iNKT could partly confound zero-insertion analyses, though diverse VJ usage argued against this for most clonotypes.

Only healthy Caucasian donors were included. The twin cohort consisted of three pairs of female monozygotic twins, all aged roughly 18 to 30 years. Using Miltenyi CD45RO+ enrichment and human naive T-cell isolation kits, memory (CD45RO+) and naive T cells were isolated from PBMC. Libraries were constructed by 5' RACE. The instrument given in TCRdb is Illumina HiSeq 2000. Template switching introduced a universal primer binding site; the final cDNA contained a unique molecular identifier, enabling accurate counting of TCR cDNA molecules. First-strand cDNA for TCR alpha and beta chains was synthesized from specific primers in the conserved constant-segment region. Each cDNA library was double barcoded, with a SMART-Mk sample barcode plus Illumina barcodes, to control for contamination. Two successive PCR steps introduced TruSeq adapter sequences along with Illumina sample barcodes. TCR alpha and beta cDNA libraries were sequenced on the Illumina HiSeq platform with custom primers. The paper's processing steps were these. MiGEC processed the raw reads to extract unique molecular identifiers, while MiXCR was used to determine the CDR3 positions. Recombination models were inferred per individual with the repgenHMM and IGoR tools using an EM algorithm. Shared clonotype analysis was performed with the tcR package in R, normalizing sharing by the product of cloneset sizes. To study raw recombination without the effects of thymic and clonal selection, out-of-frame nonproductive sequences were analyzed. TCRdb redid the processing of the public reads, applying fastp at Q25 and MiXCR, and retained in-frame beta chains. Identical CDR3 proteins give one entry, which carries the most common genes and DNA. These V and J calls rely on TCRdb rather than the paper's analysis. Present in this sample are about 280,000 distinct CDR3 sequences, about 8.9% of which were seen just once. The ten largest make up roughly 2.1% of the sample.

Worth noting for this clonotype: This receptor's antigen is unknown. The sample holds no much larger clone one base away, and base qualities are not on file.

From its cysteine to its phenylalanine, the CDR3 spans 15 amino acids. Of all the DNA, just the CDR3 is kept, 45 bases in frame from base 1. From the germline V gene, CDR1 is MNHNS and CDR2 is SASEGT. Trimming takes 6 bases off V and 6 bases off J; junction bases not matched to a gene: 9. These data are also associated with another study on yellow fever vaccine responses in identical twins. The second study's paper adds: According to the authors, the vaccine-induced T cell response in identical twins seemed to be partly convergent and partly specific to each individual. The study precisely tracked vaccine-responding T cell clones in identical twins.

The sequenced material came from memory (CD45RO+) T cells sorted from blood. The sample's cell subset or site label, decoded: CD45RO+ enriched T cells. The sequence joins TRBV6-1 to TRBJ2-1; 9 central bases correspond to TRBD1. The receptor's source is a woman aged 18-29 years in good health. The DNA sequence reads TGTGCCAGCAGCTCAGACAGGGGGGTGGGCAATGAGCAGTTCTTC. It codes for CASSSDRGVGNEQFF.